The TCR beta chain under discussion was sequenced for a study of T cell responses to AZD1222 COVID-19 vaccine. Overall study: It was second doses at about 4 or about 12 weeks that were pooled. The study, taken as a whole, reports: Elevations in Spike-specific TCR breadth and depth followed administration of two AZD1222 doses. At baseline, seropositivity was found in only 5 to 7 AZD1222 recipients.

This CDR3 contains 16 residues. Losses at the gene ends were 6 bases for V and 6 bases for J; bases not matched to a gene: 8. Germline V lookup: CDR1 MNHEY, CDR2 SVGEGT. The table came from immunoSEQ multiplex PCR; TCRdb's copy has only in-frame clones and leaves some out. The sample lists approximately 100,000 clones, over 80% seen once, with less than 8.5% in the top ten. A word on this clone: The antigen remains undetermined.

The genes are TRBV6-2 or TRBV6-3 and TRBJ2-5; 15 bases are a match to TRBD2. The sequence was obtained from an adult in good health. The specimen was peripheral blood, collected on day 0 of AZD1222 vaccination. The CDR3 DNA is TGTGCCAGCAGCCAAGGACTAGCGGGGGGGCGGAAGACCCAGTACTTC. Protein product: CASSQGLAGGRKTQYF.